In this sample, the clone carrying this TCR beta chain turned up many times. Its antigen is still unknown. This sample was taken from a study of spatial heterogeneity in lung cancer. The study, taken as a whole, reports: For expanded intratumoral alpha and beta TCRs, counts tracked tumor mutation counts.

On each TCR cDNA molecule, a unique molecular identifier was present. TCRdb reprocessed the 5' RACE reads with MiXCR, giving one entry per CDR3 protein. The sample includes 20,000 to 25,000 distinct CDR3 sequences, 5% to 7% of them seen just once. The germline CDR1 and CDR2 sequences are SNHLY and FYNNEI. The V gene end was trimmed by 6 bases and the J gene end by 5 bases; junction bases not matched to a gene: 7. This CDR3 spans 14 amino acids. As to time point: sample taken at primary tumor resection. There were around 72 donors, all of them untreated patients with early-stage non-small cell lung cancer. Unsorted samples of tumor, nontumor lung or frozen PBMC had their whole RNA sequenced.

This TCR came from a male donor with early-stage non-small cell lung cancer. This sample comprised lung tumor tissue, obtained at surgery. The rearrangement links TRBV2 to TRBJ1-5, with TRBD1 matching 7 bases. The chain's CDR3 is CASRLTGKDQPQHF. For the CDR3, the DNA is TGTGCCAGCAGACTGACAGGGAAAGATCAGCCCCAGCATTTT. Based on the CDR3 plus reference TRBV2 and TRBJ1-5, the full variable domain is EPEVTQTPSHQVTQMGQEVILRCVPISNHLYFYWYRQILGQKVEFLVSFYNNEISEKSEIFDDQFSVERPDGSNFTLKIRSTKLEDSAMYFCASRLTGKDQPQHFGDGTRLSIL.